This record covers a single TCR beta chain. This entry is derived from a study of Ad26.COV2.S vaccination and SARS-CoV-2 variants. The data were produced by immunoSEQ multiplex PCR, yet TCRdb's version contains in-frame clones alone and is incomplete. This table holds over 100,000 clones, 60% to 85% found once. The CDR3 length is 12 residues. Trimming removed 8 bases at V and 2 bases at J, with 9 bases between. Germline V CDR1 and CDR2: SEHNR, FQNEAQ (reference sequence). The chain combines TRBV7-9 with TRBJ1-1, with no clear D. The sample was peripheral blood, taken after recovery from COVID-19. This clonotype was sampled from a human donor who had recovered from COVID-19. CDR3 sequence reads: CASVLDNTEAFF. The CDR3 DNA reads as TGTGCCAGCGTCCTGGACAACACTGAAGCTTTCTTT. The full variable domain, rest sourced from reference TRBV7-9 and TRBJ1-1, is DTGVSQNPRHKITKRGQNVTFRCDPISEHNRLYWYRQTLGQGPEFLTYFQNEAQLEKSRLLSDRFSAERPKGSFSTLEIQRTEQGDSAMYLCASVLDNTEAFFGQGTRLTVV.